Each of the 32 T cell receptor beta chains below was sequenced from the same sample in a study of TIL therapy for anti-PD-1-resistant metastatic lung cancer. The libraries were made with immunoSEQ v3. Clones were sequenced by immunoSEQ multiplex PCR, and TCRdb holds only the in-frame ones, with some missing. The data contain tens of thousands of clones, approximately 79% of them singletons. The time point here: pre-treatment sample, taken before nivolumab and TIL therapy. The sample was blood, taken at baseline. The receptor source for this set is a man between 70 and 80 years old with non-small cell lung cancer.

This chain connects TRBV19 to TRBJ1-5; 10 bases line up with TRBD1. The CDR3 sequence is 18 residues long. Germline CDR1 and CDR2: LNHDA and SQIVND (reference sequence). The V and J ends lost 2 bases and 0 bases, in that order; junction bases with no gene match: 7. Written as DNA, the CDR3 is TGTGCCAGTAGTATATACGGGACAGGGGCCGTTAGCAATCAGCCCCAGCATTTT. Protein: CASSIYGTGAVSNQPQHF.

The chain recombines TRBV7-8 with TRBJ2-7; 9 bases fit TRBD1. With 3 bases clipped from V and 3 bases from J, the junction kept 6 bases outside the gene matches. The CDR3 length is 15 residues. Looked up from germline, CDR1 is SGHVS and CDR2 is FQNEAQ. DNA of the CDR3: TGTGCCAGCAGCTTCGCCGGGACAGGGATCTACGAGCAGTACTTC. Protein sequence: CASSFAGTGIYEQYF.

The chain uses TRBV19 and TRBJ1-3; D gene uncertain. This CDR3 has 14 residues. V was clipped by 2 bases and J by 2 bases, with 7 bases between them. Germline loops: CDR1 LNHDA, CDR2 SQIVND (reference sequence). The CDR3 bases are TGTGCCAGTAGTATAAGGCCGACTGGAAACACCATATATTTT. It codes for CASSIRPTGNTIYF. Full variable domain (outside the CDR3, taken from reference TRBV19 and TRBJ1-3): DGGITQSPKYLFRKEGQNVTLSCEQNLNHDAMYWYRQDPGQGLRLIYYSQIVNDFQKGDIAEGYSVSREKKESFPLTVTSAQKNPTAFYLCASSIRPTGNTIYFGEGSWLTVV.

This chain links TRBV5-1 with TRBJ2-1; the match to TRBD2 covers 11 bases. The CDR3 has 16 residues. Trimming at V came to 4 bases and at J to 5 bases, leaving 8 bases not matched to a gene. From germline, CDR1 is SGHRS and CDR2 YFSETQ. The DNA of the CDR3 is TGCGCCAGCAGCCCATTGACTAGCGGGGCCAACAATGAGCAGTTCTTC. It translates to CASSPLTSGANNEQFF.

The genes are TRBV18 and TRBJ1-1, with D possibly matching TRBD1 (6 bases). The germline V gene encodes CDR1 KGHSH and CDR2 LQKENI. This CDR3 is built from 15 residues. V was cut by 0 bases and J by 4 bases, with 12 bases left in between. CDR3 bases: TGTGCCAGCTCACCACCGCCGGGGGCTGGCACTGAAGCTTTCTTT. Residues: CASSPPPGAGTEAFF. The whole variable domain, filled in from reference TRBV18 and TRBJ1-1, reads NAGVMQNPRHLVRRRGQEARLRCSPMKGHSHVYWYRQLPEEGLKFMVYLQKENIIDESGMPKERFSAEFPKEGPSILRIQQVVRGDSAAYFCASSPPPGAGTEAFFGQGTRLTVV.

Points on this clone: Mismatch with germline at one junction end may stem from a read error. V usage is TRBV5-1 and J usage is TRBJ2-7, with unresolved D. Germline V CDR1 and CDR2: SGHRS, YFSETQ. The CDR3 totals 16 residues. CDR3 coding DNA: TGCGCCAGCAGTTTGGGTCTCACCATGAGCTCCTACGAGCAGTACTTC. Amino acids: CASSLGLTMSSYEQYF.

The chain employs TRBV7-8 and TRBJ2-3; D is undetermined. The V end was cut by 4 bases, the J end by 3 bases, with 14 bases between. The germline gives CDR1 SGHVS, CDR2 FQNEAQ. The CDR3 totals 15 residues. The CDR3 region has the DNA TGTGCCAGCAGCTCCCGTGGGCGGAATACAGATACGCAGTATTTT. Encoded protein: CASSSRGRNTDTQYF.

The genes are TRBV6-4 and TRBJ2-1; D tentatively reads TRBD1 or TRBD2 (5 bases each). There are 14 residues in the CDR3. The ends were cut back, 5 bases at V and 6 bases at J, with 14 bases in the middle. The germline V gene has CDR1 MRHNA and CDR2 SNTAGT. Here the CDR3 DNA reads TGTGCCAGCAGTCCTGATGGGACCCTCAATGAGCAGTTCTTC. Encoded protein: CASSPDGTLNEQFF.

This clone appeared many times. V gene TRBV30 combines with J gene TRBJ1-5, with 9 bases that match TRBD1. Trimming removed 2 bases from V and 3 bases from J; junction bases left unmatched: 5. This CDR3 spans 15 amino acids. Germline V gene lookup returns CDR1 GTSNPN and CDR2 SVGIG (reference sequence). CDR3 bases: TGTGCCTGGAGTACGGGACAGGGAACCAATCAGCCCCAGCATTTT. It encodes CAWSTGQGTNQPQHF. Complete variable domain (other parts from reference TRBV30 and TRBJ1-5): SQTIHQWPATLVQPVGSPLSLECTVEGTSNPNLYWYRQAAGRGLQLLFYSVGIGQISSEVPQNLSASRPQDRQFILSSKKLLLSDSGFYLCAWSTGQGTNQPQHFGDGTRLSIL.

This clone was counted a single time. The CDR3 reads CASTHSSETQYF. CDR3 sequence (DNA): TGTGCCAGCACCCACAGTTCGGAGACCCAGTACTTC. The chain joins TRBV9 to TRBJ2-5; D gene ambiguous. Deletions cut 6 bases from V and 5 bases from J, with 11 bases between. Germline-derived CDR1 and CDR2 are SGDLS and YYNGEE. The CDR3 is 12 residues long.

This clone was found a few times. CDR3 coding DNA: TGTGCCAGCAGCGTCGACGTTGGATGGTTTTCTAGCGGGAGTTGTTACGAGCAGTACTTC. Translation: CASSVDVGWFSSGSCYEQYF. The chain combines TRBV9 with TRBJ2-7; 10 bases are a match to TRBD2. Germline trimming cut 2 bases from V and 4 bases from J; bases unmatched to any gene: 21. The CDR3 has 20 residues. CDR1 and CDR2 (germline): SGDLS, YYNGEE.

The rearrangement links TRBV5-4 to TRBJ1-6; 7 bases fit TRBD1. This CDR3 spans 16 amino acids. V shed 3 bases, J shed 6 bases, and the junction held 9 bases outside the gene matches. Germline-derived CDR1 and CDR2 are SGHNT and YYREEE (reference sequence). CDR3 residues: CASSSEAGTANSPLHF. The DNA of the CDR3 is TGTGCCAGCAGCTCGGAGGCCGGGACAGCTAATTCACCCCTCCACTTT.

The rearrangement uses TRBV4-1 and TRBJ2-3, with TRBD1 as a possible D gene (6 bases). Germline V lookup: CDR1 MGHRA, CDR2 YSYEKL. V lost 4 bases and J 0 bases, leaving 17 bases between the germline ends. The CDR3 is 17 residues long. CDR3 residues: CASSLPLGQKSTDTQYF. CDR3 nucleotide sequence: TGCGCCAGCAGCCTACCCCTGGGACAAAAAAGCACAGATACGCAGTATTTT.

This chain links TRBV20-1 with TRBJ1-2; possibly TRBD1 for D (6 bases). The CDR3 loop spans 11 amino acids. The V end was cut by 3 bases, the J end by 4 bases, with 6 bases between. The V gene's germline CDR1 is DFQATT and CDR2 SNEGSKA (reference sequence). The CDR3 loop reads CSASRGYGYTF. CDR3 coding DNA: TGCAGTGCTAGCAGGGGCTATGGCTACACCTTC.

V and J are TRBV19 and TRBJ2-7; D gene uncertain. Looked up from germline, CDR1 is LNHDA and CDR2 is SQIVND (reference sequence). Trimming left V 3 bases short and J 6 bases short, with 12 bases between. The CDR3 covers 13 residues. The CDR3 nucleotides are TGTGCCAGTAGTATCTCCCCCGGAACCGAGCAGTACTTC. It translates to CASSISPGTEQYF.

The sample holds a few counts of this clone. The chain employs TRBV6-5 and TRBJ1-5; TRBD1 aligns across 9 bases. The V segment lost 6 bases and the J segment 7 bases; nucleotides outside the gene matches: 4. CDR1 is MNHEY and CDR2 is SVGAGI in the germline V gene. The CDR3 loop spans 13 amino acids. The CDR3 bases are TGTGCCAGCAGCCGGGACAGGGTACAGCCCCAGCATTTT. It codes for CASSRDRVQPQHF.

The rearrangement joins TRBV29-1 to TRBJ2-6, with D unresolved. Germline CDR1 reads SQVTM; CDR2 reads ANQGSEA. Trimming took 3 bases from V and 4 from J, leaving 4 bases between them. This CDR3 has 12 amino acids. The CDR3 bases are TGCAGCGTTGAGGCCGGGGCCAACGTCCTGACTTTC. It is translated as CSVEAGANVLTF.

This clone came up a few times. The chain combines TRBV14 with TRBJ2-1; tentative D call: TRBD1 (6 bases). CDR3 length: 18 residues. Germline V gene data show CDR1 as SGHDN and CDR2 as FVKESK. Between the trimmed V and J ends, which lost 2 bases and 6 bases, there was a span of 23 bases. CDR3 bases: TGTGCCAGCAGCCAAAGATCCGGGATGCAGGGGTTAATCAATGAGCAGTTCTTC. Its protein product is CASSQRSGMQGLINEQFF.

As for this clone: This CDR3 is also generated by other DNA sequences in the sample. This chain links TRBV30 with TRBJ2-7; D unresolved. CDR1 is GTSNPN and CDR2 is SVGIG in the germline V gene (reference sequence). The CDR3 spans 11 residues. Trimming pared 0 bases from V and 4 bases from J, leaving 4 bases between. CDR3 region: CAWSVGYEQYF. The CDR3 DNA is TGTGCCTGGAGTGTCGGATACGAGCAGTACTTC.

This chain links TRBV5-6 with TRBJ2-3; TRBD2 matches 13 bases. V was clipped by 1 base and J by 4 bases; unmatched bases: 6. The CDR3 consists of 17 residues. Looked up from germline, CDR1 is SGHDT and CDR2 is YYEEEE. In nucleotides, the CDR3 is TGTGCCAGCAGCTTGAGGACTAGCGGGAGTGGCGCAGATACGCAGTATTTT. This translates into CASSLRTSGSGADTQYF.

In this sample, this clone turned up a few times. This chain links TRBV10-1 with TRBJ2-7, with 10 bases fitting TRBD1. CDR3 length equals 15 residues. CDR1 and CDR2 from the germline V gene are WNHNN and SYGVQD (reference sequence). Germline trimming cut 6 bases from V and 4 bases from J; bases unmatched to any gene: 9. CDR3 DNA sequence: TGCGCCAGCAGCGATACCGGGACAGGGGTTTACGAGCAGTACTTC. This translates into CASSDTGTGVYEQYF.

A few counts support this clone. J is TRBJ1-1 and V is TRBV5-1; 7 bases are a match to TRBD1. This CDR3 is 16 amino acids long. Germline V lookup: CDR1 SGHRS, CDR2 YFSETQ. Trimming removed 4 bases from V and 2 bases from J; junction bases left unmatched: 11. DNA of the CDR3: TGCGCCAGCAGCAGGGGGCACCCTTCACCCAACACTGAAGCTTTCTTT. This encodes CASSRGHPSPNTEAFF.

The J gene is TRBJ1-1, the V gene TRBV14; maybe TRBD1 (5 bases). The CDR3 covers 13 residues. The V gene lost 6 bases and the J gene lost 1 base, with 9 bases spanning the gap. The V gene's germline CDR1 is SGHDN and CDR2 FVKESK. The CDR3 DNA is TGTGCCAGCAGTACACAGGCGAACACTGAAGCTTTCTTT. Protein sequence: CASSTQANTEAFF.

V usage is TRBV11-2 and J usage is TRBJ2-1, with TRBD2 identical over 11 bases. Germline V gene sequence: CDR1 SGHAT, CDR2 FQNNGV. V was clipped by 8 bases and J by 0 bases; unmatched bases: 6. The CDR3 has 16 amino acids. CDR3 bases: TGTGCCAGCGCAGGACTAGCGGGCGGCTCCTACAATGAGCAGTTCTTC. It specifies CASAGLAGGSYNEQFF.

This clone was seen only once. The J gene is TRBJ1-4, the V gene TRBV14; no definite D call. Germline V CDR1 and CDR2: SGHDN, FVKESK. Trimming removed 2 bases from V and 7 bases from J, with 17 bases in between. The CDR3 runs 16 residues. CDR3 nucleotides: TGTGCCAGCAGCCAAAGAGTCGCGGGGAATGGTGAAAAACTGTTTTTT. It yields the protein CASSQRVAGNGEKLFF.

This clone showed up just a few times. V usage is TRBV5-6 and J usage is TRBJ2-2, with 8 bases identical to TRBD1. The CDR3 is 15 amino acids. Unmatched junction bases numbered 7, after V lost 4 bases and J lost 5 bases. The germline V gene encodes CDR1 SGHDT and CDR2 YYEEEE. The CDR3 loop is CASSLGTGATGELFF. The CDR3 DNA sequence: TGTGCCAGCAGCCTAGGGACAGGCGCTACCGGGGAGCTGTTTTTT.

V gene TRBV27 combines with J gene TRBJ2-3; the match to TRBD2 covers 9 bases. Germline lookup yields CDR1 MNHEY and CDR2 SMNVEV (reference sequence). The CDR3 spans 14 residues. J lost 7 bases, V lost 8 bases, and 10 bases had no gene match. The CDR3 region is CASRRREGPYTQYF. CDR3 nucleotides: TGTGCCAGCCGGCGGCGGGAGGGCCCGTATACGCAGTATTTT.

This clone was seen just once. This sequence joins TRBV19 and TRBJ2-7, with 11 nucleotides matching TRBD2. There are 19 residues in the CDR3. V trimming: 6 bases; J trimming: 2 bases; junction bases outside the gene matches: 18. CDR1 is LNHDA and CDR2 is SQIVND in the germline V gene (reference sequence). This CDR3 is CASSPFRGLAGGEAYEQYF. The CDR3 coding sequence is TGTGCCAGTAGCCCTTTTCGAGGGCTAGCGGGAGGAGAGGCCTACGAGCAGTACTTC.

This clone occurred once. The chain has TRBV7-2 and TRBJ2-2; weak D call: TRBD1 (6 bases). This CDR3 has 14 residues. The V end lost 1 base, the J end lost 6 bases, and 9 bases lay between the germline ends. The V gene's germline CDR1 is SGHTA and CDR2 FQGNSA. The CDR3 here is CASSLVQGAGELFF. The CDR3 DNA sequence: TGTGCCAGCAGCTTAGTACAGGGCGCCGGGGAGCTGTTTTTT.

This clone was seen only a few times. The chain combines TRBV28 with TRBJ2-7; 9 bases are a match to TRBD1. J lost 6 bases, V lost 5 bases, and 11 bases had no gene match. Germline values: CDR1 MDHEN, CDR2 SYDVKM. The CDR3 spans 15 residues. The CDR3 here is CASSHSGTGPAEQYF. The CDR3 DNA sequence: TGTGCCAGCAGTCACTCCGGGACAGGGCCCGCCGAGCAGTACTTC. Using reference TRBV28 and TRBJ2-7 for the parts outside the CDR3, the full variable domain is DVKVTQSSRYLVKRTGEKVFLECVQDMDHENMFWYRQDPGLGLRLIYFSYDVKMKEKGDIPEGYSVSREKKERFSLILESASTNQTSMYLCASSHSGTGPAEQYFGPGTRLTVT.

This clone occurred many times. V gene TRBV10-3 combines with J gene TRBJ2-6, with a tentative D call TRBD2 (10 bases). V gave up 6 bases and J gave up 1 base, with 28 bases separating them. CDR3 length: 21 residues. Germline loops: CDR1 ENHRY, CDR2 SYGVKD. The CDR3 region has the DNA TGTGCCATCAGCGTAACAGGGGGCGGGCTAGCGGGAGTGTCTGGGGCCAACGTCCTGACTTTC. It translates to CAISVTGGGLAGVSGANVLTF.

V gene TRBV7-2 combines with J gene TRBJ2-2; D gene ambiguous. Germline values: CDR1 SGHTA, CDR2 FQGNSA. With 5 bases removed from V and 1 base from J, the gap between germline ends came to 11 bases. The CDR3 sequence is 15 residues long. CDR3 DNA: TGTGCCAGCAGCCCCACAACCCTGAACACCGGGGAGCTGTTTTTT. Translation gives CASSPTTLNTGELFF. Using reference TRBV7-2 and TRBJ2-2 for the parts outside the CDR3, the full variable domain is GAGVSQSPSNKVTEKGKDVELRCDPISGHTALYWYRQSLGQGLEFLIYFQGNSAPDKSGLPSDRFSAERTGGSVSTLTIQRTQQEDSAVYLCASSPTTLNTGELFFGEGSRLTVL.